This T cell receptor (beta chain) was identified in a study of blood T cell repertoires in COVID-19. The repertoire was sequenced with immunoSEQ multiplex PCR; TCRdb's copy has only in-frame clones and lacks some. This sample yields some 190,000 clones, of which approximately 89% are seen a single time; 2% to 2.5% belongs to the top ten. Across 24 US areas, participants ranged in age from about 18 to 90 years. This clone was seen just once. From germline, CDR1 is MNHEY and CDR2 SVGEGT. Trimming pared 4 bases from V and 4 bases from J, leaving 6 bases between. The CDR3 covers 12 residues. The chain recombines TRBV6-2 or TRBV6-3 with TRBJ2-3, with D unclear. This receptor was obtained from a woman aged 40 to 55 with acute COVID-19. Material for sequencing was PBMCs or T cells enriched from blood (not recorded which). The CDR3 is CASSSGPDTQYF. The CDR3, as DNA: TGTGCCAGCAGTTCGGGTCCAGATACGCAGTATTTT.